This T cell receptor beta chain was sequenced in a study of T-cell reconstitution after alpha-beta-depleted transplantation in children. Overall study results and limits: Several hundred expanded graft clones reportedly were the source of alpha-beta T cells about two months after transplant.

It was with unique molecular identifiers that the TCRbeta library was prepared. One entry per CDR3 protein, called by TCRdb with MiXCR from the PCR reads. The sample carries under 450,000 distinct CDR3 sequences, roughly 15% recorded once. The CDR3 covers 15 residues. Germline values: CDR1 LGHNA, CDR2 YSLEER. V was cut by 1 base and J by 5 bases, with 12 bases left in between. This clonotype was counted a few times. Its matching antigen is unknown. The specimen comprised PBMCs, mostly from graft donor cells, sampled 360 days after TCRalphabeta/CD19-depleted stem cell transplant. V is TRBV4-3 and J is TRBJ2-1; a possible D gene is TRBD2 (5 bases). The receptor was isolated from a boy under three years old who had a stem cell transplant for Wiskott-Aldrich syndrome, so the T cells may come from the graft donor. CDR3 nucleotides: TGCGCCAGCAGCCAAGTGTGGGAGACCAACAATGAGCAGTTCTTC. Protein: CASSQVWETNNEQFF.